This T cell receptor (beta chain) emerged from a study of blood T cell repertoires in COVID-19. Across the study: From T cells, B-cell-depleted T cells, or PBMCs came the material, which was cDNA or gDNA.

The germline V gene has CDR1 LGHDT and CDR2 YNNKEL (reference sequence). The ends were cut back, 3 bases at V and 4 bases at J, with 16 bases in the middle. CDR3 length: 15 residues. Only in-frame clones appear in the TCRdb table, and some are missing; sequencing was by immunoSEQ multiplex PCR. This sample carries a few hundred thousand clones, around 90% of them seen once, and the ten largest clones take 2% to 2.5%. This receptor was taken from a man aged 50 to 60 with acute or convalescent COVID-19. Sequenced input: peripheral blood. The genes are TRBV3-1 (or the pseudogene TRBV3-2) and TRBJ2-7; possible D gene TRBD1, 6 bases. CDR3 sequence reads: CASSQSLGGIYEQYF. DNA of the CDR3: TGTGCCAGCAGCCAGTCTCTAGGGGGAATTTACGAGCAGTACTTC.